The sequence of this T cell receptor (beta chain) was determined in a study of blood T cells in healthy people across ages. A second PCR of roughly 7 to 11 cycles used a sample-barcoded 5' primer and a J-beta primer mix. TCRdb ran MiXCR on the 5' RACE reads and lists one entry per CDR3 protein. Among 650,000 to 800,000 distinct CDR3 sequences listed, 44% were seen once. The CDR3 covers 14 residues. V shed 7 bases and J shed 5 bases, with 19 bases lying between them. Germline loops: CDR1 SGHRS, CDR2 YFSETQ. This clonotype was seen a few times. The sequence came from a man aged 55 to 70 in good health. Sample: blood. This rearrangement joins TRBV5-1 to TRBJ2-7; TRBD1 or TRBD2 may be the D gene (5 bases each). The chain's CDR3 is CASGIGTFTNEQYF. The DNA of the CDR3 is TGCGCCAGCGGAATAGGGACCTTTACTAACGAGCAGTACTTC.